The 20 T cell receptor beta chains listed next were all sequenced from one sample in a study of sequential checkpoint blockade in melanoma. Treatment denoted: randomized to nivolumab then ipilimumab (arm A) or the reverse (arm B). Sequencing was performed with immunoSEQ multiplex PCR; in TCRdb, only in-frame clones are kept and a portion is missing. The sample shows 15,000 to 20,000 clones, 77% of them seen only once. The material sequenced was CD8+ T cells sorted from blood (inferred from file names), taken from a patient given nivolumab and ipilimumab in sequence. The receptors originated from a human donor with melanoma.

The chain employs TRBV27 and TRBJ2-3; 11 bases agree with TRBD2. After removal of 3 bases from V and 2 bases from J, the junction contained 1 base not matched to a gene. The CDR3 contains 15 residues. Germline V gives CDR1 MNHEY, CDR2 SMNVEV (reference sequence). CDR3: CASSLTSGNTDTQYF. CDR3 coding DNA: TGTGCCAGCAGTTTGACTAGCGGGAACACAGATACGCAGTATTTT.

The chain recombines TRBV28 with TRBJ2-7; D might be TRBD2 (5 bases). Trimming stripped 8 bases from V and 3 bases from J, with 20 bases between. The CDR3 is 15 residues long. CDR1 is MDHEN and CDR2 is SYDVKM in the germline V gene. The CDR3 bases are TGTGCCAGCTGTTGCCTCGGAGGATTTGACTACGAGCAGTACTTC. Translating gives CASCCLGGFDYEQYF.

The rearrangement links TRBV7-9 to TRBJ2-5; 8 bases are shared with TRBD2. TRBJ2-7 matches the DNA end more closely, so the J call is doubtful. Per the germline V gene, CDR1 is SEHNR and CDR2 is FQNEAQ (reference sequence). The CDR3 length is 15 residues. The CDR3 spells CASSLELAGPYEQYF. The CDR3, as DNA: TGTGCCAGCAGCTTAGAGTTAGCGGGGCCGTACGAGCAGTACTTC.

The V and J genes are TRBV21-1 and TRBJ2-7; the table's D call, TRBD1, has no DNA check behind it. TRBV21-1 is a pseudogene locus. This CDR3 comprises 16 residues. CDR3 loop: CASSKARDRGSYEQYF. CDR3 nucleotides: TGTGCCAGCAGCAAAGCCCGGGACAGGGGCAGCTACGAGCAGTACTTC.

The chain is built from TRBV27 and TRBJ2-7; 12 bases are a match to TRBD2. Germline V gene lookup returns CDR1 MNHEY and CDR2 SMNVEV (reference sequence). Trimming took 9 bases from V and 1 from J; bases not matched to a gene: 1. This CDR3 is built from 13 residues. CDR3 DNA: TGTGCCAGTGGACTAGCGGGATCCTACGAGCAGTACTTC. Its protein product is CASGLAGSYEQYF.

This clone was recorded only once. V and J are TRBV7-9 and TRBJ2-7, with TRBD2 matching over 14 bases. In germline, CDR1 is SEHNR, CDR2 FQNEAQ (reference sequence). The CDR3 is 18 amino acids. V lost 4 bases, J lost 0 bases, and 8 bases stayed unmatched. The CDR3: CASSSDGLAGGLSYEQYF. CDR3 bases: TGTGCCAGCAGCTCCGATGGACTAGCGGGAGGACTCTCCTACGAGCAGTACTTC.

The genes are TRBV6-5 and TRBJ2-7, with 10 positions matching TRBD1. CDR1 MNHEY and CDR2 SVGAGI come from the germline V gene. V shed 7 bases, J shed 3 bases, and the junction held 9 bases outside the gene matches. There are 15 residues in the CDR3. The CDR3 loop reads CASNIWTGGYYEQYF. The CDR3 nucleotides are TGTGCCAGCAACATTTGGACAGGGGGTTACTACGAGCAGTACTTC.

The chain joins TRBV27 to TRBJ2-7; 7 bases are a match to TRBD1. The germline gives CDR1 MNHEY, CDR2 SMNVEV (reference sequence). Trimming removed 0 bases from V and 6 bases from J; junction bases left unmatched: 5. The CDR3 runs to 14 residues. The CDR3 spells CASSLSGTVTEQYF. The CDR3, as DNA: TGTGCCAGCAGTTTATCGGGGACAGTTACCGAGCAGTACTTC.

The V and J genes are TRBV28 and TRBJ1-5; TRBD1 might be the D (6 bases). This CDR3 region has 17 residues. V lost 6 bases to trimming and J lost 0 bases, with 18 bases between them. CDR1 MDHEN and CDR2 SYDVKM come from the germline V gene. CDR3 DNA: TGTGCCAGCAGACGCTCACAGGGAACCTATAGCAATCAGCCCCAGCATTTT. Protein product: CASRRSQGTYSNQPQHF.

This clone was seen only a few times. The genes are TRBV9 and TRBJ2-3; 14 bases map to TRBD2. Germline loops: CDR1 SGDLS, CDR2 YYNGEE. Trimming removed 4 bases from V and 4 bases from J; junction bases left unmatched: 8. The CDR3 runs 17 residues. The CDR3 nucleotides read TGTGCCAGCAGCCTTGGGGGGACTAGCGGGAGTTCAGATACGCAGTATTTT. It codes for CASSLGGTSGSSDTQYF.

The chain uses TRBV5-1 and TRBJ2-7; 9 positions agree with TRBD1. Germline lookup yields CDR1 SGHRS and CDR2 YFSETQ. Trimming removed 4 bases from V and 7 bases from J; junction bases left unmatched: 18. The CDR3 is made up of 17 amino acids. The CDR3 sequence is CASSLTPPGQGFSEQYF. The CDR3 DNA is TGCGCCAGCAGCCTGACTCCCCCGGGACAGGGATTTTCGGAGCAGTACTTC.

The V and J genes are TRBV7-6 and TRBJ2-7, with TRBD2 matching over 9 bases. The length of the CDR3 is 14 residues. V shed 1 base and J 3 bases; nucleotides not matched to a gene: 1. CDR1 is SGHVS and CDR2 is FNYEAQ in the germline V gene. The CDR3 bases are TGTGCCAGCAGCTTAGGCGGGGGGGGCTACGAGCAGTACTTC. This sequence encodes CASSLGGGGYEQYF.

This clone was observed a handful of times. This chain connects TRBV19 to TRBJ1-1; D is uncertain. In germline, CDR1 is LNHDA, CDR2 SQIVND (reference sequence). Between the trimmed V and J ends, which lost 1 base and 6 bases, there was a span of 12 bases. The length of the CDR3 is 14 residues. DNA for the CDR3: TGTGCCAGTAGTATAGGTGGCCAGAGGGCTGAAGCTTTCTTT. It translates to CASSIGGQRAEAFF.

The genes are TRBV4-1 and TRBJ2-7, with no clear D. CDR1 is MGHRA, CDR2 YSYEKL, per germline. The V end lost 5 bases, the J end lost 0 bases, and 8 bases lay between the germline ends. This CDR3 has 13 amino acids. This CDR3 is CASSLAVSYEQYF. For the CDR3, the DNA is TGCGCCAGCAGCTTGGCAGTCTCCTACGAGCAGTACTTC.

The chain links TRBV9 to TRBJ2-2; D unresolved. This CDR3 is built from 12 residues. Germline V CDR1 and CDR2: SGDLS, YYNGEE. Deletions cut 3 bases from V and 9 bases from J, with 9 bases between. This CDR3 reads CASSGDSRELFF. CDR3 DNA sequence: TGTGCCAGCAGCGGCGACTCTAGGGAGCTGTTTTTT.

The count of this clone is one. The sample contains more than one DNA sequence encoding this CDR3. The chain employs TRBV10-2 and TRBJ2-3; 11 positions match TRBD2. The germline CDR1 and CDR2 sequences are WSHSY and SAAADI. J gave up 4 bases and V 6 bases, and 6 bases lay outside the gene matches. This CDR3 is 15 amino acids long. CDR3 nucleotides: TGCGCCAGCAGACCCGGACTAGCGGGCCCAGATACGCAGTATTTT. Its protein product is CASRPGLAGPDTQYF.

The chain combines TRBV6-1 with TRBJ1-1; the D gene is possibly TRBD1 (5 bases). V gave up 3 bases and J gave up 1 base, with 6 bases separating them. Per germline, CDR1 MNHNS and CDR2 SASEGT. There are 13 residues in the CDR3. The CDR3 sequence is CASSDRENTEAFF. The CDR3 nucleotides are TGTGCCAGCAGTGACAGGGAGAACACTGAAGCTTTCTTT.

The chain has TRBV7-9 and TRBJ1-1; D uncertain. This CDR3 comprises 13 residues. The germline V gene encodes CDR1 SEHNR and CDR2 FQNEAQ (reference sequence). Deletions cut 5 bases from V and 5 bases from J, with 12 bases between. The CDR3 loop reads CASSPVGRTEAFF. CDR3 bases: TGTGCCAGCAGCCCGGTAGGGAGGACTGAAGCTTTCTTT.

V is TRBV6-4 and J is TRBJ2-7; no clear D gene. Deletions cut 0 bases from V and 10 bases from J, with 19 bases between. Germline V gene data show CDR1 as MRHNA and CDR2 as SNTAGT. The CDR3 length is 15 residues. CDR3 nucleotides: TGTGCCAGCAGTGACTCTGGCGATAGCACCGGCAGTCAGTACTTC. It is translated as CASSDSGDSTGSQYF.

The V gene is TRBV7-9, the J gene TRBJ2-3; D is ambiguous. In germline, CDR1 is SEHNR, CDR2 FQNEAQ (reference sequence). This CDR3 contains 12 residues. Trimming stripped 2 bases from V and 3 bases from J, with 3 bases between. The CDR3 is CASSLRTDTQYF. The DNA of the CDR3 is TGTGCCAGCAGCTTACGGACAGATACGCAGTATTTT.